A single T cell receptor beta chain is shown here with its context. Its antigen remains unidentified. This sample stems from a study of regulatory T cells in long-lasting Graves disease. Study conclusions and caveats: TRBV28, TRBJ1-2 and TRBJ2-5 were segments that persistent disease favored. Samples came from peripheral blood alone, without thyroid tissue.

This CDR3 region has 15 residues. Trimming shortened V by 6 bases and J by 4 bases, and 18 bases separated the two germline ends. Per the germline V gene, CDR1 is MNHNS and CDR2 is SASEGT. Time point described: persistent/refractory GD, antithyroid drugs over 5 years with positive TRAb. Scientists built the TCR library using RNA that was extracted from PBMCs. Diagnosis followed American Thyroid Association guidelines for Graves' disease. Roughly 8.2-milliliter peripheral blood samples went into EDTA tubes. CDR3 regions were amplified by Arm-PCR using iRepertoire HTBI primers to build TCR beta libraries. From the multiplex PCR reads, TCRdb called clonotypes with MiXCR, one entry per CDR3 protein. Of almost 350,000 distinct CDR3 sequences in the sample, 15% to 20% were seen once.

This TCR derives from a female donor with Graves disease. This chain connects TRBV6-1 to TRBJ1-1; a possible D gene is TRBD1 (5 bases). The sample here was peripheral blood mononuclear cells (PBMCs), taken when the disease was refractory, from a patient treated with antithyroid drugs. CDR3 sequence (DNA): TGTGCCAGCAGCCGATCAGGGATTGGGCTCACTGAAGCTTTCTTT. This gives the protein CASSRSGIGLTEAFF.